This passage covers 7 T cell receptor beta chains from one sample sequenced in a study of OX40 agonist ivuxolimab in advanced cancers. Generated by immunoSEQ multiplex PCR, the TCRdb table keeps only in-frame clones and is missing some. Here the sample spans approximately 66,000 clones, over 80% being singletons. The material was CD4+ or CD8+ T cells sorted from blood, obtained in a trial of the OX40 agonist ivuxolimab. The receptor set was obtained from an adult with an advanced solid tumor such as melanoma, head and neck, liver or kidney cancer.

CDR3 sequence reads: CASSPGGRTYEQYF. For the CDR3, the DNA is TGTGCCAGCAGCCCAGGGGGTAGGACCTACGAGCAGTACTTC. The rearrangement uses TRBV14 and TRBJ2-7; 7 positions agree with TRBD1. The germline V gene has CDR1 SGHDN and CDR2 FVKESK. The CDR3 extends over 14 amino acids. V lost 4 bases, J lost 2 bases, and 5 bases stayed unmatched.

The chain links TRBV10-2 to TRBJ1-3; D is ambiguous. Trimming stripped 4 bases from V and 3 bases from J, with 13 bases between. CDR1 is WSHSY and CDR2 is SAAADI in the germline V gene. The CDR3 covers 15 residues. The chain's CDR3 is CASSASQSIGNTIYF. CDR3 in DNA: TGCGCCAGCAGTGCTTCACAGTCCATTGGAAACACCATATATTTT.

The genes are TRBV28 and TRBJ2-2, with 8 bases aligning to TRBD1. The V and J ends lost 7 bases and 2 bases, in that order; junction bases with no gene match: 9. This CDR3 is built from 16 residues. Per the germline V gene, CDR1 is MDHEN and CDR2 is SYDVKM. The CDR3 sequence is CASKGDRGLNTGELFF. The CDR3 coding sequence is TGTGCCAGCAAAGGCGACAGGGGCCTAAACACCGGGGAGCTGTTTTTT.

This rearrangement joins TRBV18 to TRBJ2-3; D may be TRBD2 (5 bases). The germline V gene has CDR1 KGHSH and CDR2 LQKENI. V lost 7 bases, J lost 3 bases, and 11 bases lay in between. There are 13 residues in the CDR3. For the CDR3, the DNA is TGTGCCAGCTTCCTGGACTCTACAGATACGCAGTATTTT. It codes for CASFLDSTDTQYF.

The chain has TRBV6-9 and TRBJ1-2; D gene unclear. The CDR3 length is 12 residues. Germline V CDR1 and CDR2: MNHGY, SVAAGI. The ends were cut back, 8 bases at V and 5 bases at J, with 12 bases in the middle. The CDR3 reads CASWGYRYGYTF. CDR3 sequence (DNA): TGTGCCAGCTGGGGATACCGTTATGGCTACACCTTC.

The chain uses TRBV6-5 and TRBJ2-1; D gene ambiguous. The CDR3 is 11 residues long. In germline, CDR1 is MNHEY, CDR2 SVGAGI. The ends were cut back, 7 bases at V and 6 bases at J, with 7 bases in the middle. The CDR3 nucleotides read TGTGCCAGCACCTCAATCAATGAGCAGTTCTTC. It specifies CASTSINEQFF.

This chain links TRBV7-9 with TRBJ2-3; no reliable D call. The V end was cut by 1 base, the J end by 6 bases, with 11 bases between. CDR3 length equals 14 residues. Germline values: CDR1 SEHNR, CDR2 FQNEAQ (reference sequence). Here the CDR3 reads CASSLGGVGDTQYF. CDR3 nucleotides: TGTGCCAGCAGCTTAGGAGGAGTAGGGGATACGCAGTATTTT.